The source of this T cell receptor beta chain is a study of T-cell reconstitution after alpha-beta-depleted transplantation in children. With V trimmed by 5 bases and J by 4 bases, 14 bases remained unmatched. The CDR3 is made up of 17 amino acids. Germline values: CDR1 SEHNR, CDR2 FQNEAQ (reference sequence). A TCRbeta library incorporating unique molecular identifiers was prepared. One entry per CDR3 protein results from TCRdb running MiXCR on the PCR reads. The sample records 450,000 to 600,000 distinct CDR3 sequences, 10% to 15% being singletons. The gene calls are TRBV7-9 and TRBJ1-1, with TRBD1 identical over 9 bases. The sequenced sample was PBMCs, mostly from graft donor cells, obtained 360 days after TCRalphabeta/CD19-depleted stem cell transplant. The receptor was isolated from a male patient aged 5 to 17 who had a stem cell transplant for acute myeloid leukemia, so the T cells may come from the graft donor. The CDR3 sequence: CASSAPRGDRGATEAFF. CDR3 DNA sequence: TGTGCCAGCAGCGCACCTCGAGGCGACAGGGGGGCCACTGAAGCTTTCTTT.